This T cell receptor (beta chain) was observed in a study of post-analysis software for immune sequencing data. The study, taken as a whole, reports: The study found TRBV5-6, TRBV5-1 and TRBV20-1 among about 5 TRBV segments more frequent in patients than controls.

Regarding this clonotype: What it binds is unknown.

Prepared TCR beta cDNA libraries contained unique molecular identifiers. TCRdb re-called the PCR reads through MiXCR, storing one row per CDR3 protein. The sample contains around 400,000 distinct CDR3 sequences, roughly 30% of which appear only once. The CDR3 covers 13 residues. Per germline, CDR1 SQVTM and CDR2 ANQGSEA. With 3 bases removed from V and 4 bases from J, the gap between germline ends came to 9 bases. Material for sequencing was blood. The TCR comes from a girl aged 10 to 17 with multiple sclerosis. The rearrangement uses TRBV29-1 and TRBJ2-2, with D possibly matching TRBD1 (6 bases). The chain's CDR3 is CSVDRGGTGELFF. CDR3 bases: TGCAGCGTTGACAGGGGTGGCACCGGGGAGCTGTTTTTT.